These 5 T cell receptor beta chains share one sample of origin, sequenced in a study of PD-L1 blockade in urothelial cancer. Noted time point: peripheral blood 6 weeks after treatment start. Clones were sequenced by immunoSEQ multiplex PCR, and TCRdb holds only the in-frame ones, with some missing. Of more than 95,000 clones listed, roughly 86% are singletons. The sequences come from PBMCs, collected around atezolizumab (anti-PD-L1) treatment. The receptors originated from a man aged 50-60 years with urothelial cancer.

The chain uses TRBV28 and TRBJ2-1, with 11 positions matching TRBD1. CDR3 length: 17 residues. Germline CDR1 reads MDHEN; CDR2 reads SYDVKM. V lost 8 bases, J lost 3 bases, and 12 bases stayed unmatched. The CDR3 loop reads CASPPTAGTGGYNEQFF. CDR3 DNA: TGTGCCAGCCCCCCGACCGCCGGGACAGGGGGCTACAATGAGCAGTTCTTC.

Only one count was recorded for this clone. Distinct nucleotide sequences in the sample also encode this CDR3. The V call is TRBV7-9, the J call TRBJ2-1, with TRBD2 as a possible D gene (6 bases). V was cut by 2 bases and J by 0 bases, with 8 bases left in between. Germline V gene lookup returns CDR1 SEHNR and CDR2 FQNEAQ (reference sequence). This CDR3 is built from 15 residues. The CDR3, as DNA: TGTGCCAGCAGCTTACGGGACTCCTCCTACAATGAGCAGTTCTTC. It codes for CASSLRDSSYNEQFF.

The chain employs TRBV7-3 and TRBJ2-1; D might be TRBD1 (6 bases). The CDR3 covers 14 residues. Per germline, CDR1 SGHTA and CDR2 FQGTGA. V gave up 0 bases and J gave up 8 bases, with 11 bases separating them. CDR3 DNA: TGTGCCAGCAGCTTAACCAAAACAGGGCATGAGCAGTTCTTC. Protein sequence: CASSLTKTGHEQFF. Complete variable domain (other parts from reference TRBV7-3 and TRBJ2-1): GAGVSQTPSNKVTEKGKYVELRCDPISGHTALYWYRQSLGQGPEFLIYFQGTGAADDSGLPNDRFFAVRPEGSVSTLKIQRTERGDSAVYLCASSLTKTGHEQFFGPGTRLTVL.

The genes are TRBV30 and TRBJ2-2, with 15 bases lining up with TRBD2. The CDR3 length is 13 residues. V lost 5 bases to trimming and J lost 8 bases; unmatched junction nucleotides: 0. Germline-derived CDR1 and CDR2 are GTSNPN and SVGIG (reference sequence). CDR3 sequence: CAWGTSGRGELFF. For the CDR3, the DNA is TGTGCCTGGGGGACTAGCGGGAGGGGGGAGCTGTTTTTT.

V and J are TRBV25-1 and TRBJ2-7, with D possibly matching TRBD1 (6 bases). The CDR3 is 16 amino acids. The V gene's germline CDR1 is MGHDK and CDR2 SYGVNS. Trimming cost V 5 bases and J 5 bases, with 22 bases left between them. CDR3 bases: TGTGCCAGCAGTCGGCAGGGGACAAGCATCTACAACGAGCAGTACTTC. It encodes CASSRQGTSIYNEQYF.